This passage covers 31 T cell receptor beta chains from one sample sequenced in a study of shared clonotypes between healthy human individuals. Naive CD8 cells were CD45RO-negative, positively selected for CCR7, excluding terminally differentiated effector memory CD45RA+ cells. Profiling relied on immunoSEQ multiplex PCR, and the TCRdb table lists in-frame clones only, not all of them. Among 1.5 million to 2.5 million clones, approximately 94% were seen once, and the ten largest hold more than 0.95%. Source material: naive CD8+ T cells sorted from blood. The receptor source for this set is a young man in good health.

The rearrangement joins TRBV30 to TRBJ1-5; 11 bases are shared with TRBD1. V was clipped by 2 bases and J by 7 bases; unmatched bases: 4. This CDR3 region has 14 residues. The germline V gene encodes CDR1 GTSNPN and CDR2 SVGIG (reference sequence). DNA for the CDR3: TGTGCCTGGAGTAAGGACAGGGGGCAACAGCCCCAGCATTTT. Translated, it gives CAWSKDRGQQPQHF.

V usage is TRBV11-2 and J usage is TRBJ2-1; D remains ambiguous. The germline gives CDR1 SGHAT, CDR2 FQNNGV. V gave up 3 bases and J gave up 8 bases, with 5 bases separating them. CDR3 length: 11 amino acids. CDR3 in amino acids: CASSFTDEQFF. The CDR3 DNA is TGTGCCAGCAGCTTTACAGATGAGCAGTTCTTC.

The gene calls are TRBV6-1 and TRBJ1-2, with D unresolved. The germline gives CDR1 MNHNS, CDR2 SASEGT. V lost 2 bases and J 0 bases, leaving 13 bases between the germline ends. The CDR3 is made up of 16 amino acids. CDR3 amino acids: CASSEPGKGPNYGYTF. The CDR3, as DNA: TGTGCCAGCAGTGAACCTGGGAAGGGTCCTAACTATGGCTACACCTTC.

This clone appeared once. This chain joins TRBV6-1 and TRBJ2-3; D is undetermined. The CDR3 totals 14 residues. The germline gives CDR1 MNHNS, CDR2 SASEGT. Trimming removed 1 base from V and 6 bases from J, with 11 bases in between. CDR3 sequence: CASSEEYITDTQYF. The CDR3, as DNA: TGTGCCAGCAGTGAAGAATATATCACGGATACGCAGTATTTT.

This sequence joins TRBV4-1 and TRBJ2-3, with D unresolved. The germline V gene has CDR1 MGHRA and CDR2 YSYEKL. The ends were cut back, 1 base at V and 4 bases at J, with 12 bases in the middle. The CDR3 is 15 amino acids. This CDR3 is CASSQGTEGPDTQYF. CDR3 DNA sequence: TGCGCCAGCAGCCAAGGGACGGAAGGGCCAGATACGCAGTATTTT.

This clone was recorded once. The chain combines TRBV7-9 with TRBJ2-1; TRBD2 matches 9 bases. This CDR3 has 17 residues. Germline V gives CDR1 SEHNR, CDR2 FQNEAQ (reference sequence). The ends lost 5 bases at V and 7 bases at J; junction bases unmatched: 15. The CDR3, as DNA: TGTGCCAGCAGCCCCCCTAGCGGGGTCTTCCGTGGGAATGAGCAGTTCTTC. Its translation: CASSPPSGVFRGNEQFF.

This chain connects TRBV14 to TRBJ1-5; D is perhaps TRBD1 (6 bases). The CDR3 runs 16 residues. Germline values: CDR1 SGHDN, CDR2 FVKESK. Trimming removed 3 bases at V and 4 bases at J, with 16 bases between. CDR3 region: CASSHKGGADNQPQHF. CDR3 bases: TGTGCCAGCAGCCATAAGGGGGGCGCCGATAATCAGCCCCAGCATTTT.

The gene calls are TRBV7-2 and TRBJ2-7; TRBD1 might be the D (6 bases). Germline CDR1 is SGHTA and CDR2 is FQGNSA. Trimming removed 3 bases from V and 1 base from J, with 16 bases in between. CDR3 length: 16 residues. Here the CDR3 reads CASSFSAGTLSYEQYF. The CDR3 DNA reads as TGTGCCAGCAGCTTCTCGGCCGGGACACTTTCCTACGAGCAGTACTTC. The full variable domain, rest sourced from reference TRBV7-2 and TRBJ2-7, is GAGVSQSPSNKVTEKGKDVELRCDPISGHTALYWYRQSLGQGLEFLIYFQGNSAPDKSGLPSDRFSAERTGGSVSTLTIQRTQQEDSAVYLCASSFSAGTLSYEQYFGPGTRLTVT.

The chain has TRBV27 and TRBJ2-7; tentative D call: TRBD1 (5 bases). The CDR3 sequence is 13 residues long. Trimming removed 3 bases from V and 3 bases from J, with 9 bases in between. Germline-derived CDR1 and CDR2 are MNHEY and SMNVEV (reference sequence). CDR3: CASSFGHDYEQYF. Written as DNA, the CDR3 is TGTGCCAGCAGTTTTGGACACGACTACGAGCAGTACTTC.

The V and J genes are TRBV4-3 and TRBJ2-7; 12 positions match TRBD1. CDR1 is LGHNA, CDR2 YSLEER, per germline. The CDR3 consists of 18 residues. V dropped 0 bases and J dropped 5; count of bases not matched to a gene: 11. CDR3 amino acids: CASSQDPPPGQGAHEQYF. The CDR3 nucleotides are TGCGCCAGCAGCCAAGACCCCCCCCCGGGACAGGGGGCCCACGAGCAGTACTTC.

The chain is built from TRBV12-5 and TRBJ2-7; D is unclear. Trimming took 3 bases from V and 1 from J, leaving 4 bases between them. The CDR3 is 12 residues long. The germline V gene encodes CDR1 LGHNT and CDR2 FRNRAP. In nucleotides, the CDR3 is TGTGCTAGTGGTTTCGGGTCCTACGAGCAGTACTTC. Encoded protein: CASGFGSYEQYF.

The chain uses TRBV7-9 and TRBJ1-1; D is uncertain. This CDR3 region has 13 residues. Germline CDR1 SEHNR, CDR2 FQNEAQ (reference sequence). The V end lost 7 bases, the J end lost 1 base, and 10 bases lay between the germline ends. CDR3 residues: CASISGWNTEAFF. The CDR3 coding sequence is TGTGCCAGCATATCCGGATGGAACACTGAAGCTTTCTTT. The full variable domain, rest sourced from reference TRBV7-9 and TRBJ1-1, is DTGVSQNPRHKITKRGQNVTFRCDPISEHNRLYWYRQTLGQGPEFLTYFQNEAQLEKSRLLSDRFSAERPKGSFSTLEIQRTEQGDSAMYLCASISGWNTEAFFGQGTRLTVV.

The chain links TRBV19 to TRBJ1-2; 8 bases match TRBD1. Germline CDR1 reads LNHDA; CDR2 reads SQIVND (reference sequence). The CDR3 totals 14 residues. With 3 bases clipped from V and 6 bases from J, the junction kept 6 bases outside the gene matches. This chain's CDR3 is CASSIGQGGDGYTF. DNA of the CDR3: TGTGCCAGTAGTATCGGACAGGGTGGGGATGGCTACACCTTC.

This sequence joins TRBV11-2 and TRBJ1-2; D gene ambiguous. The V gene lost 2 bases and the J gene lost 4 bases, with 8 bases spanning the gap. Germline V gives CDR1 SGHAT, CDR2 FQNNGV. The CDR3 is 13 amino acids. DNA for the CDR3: TGTGCCAGCAGCTTACGGCAGATCTATGGCTACACCTTC. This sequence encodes CASSLRQIYGYTF.

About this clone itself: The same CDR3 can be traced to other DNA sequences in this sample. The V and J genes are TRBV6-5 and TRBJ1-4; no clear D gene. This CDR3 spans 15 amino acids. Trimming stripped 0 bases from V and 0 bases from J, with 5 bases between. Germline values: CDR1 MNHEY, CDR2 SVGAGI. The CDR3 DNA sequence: TGTGCCAGCAGTTACTCGGGGTCAACTAATGAAAAACTGTTTTTT. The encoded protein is CASSYSGSTNEKLFF.

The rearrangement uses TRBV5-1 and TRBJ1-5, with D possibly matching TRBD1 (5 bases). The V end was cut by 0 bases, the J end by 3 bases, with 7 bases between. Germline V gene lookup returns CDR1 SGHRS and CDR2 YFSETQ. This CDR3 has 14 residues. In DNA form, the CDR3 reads TGCGCCAGCAGCTTGGAGGGGCTCAATCAGCCCCAGCATTTT. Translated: CASSLEGLNQPQHF.

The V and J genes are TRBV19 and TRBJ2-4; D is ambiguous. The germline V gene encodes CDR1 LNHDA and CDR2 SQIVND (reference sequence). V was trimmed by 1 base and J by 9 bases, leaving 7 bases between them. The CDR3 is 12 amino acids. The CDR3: CASSIGFGIQYF. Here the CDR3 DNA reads TGTGCCAGTAGTATAGGGTTCGGCATTCAGTACTTC.

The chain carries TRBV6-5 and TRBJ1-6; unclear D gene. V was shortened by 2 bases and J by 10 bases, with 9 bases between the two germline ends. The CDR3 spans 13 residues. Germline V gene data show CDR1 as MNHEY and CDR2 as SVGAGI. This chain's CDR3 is CASSYGVDSPLHF. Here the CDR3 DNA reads TGTGCCAGCAGTTACGGAGTAGACTCACCCCTCCACTTT.

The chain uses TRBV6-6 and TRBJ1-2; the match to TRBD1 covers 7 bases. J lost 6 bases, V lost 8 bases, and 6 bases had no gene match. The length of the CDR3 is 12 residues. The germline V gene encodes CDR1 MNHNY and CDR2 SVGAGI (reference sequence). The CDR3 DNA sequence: TGTGCCAGCCAACAGGGGAGCGATGGCTACACCTTC. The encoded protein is CASQQGSDGYTF.

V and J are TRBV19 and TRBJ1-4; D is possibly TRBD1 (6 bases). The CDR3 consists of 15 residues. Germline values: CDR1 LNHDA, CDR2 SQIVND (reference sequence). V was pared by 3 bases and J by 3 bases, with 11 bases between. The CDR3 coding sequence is TGTGCCAGTAGTATTCCGGGGGGCCCTAATGAAAAACTGTTTTTT. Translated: CASSIPGGPNEKLFF. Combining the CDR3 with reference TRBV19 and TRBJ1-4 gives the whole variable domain DGGITQSPKYLFRKEGQNVTLSCEQNLNHDAMYWYRQDPGQGLRLIYYSQIVNDFQKGDIAEGYSVSREKKESFPLTVTSAQKNPTAFYLCASSIPGGPNEKLFFGSGTQLSVL.

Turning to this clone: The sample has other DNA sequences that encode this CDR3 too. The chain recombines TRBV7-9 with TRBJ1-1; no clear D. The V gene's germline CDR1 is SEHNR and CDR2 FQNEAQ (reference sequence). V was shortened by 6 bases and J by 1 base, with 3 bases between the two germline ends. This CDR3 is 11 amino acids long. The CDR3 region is CASRGNTEAFF. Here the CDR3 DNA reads TGTGCCAGCAGGGGGAACACTGAAGCTTTCTTT.

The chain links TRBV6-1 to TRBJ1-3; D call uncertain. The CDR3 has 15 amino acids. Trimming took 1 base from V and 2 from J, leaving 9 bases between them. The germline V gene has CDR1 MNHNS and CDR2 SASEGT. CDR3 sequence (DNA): TGTGCCAGCAGTGAAGGGACGTTCACTGGAAACACCATATATTTT. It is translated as CASSEGTFTGNTIYF.

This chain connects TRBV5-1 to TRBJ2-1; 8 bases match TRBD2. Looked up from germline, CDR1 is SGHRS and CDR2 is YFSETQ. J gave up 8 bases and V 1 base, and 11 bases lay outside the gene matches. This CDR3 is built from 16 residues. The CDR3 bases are TGCGCCAGCAGCTTGATCTCGGCGGGGGGCGGCTATGAGCAGTTCTTC. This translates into CASSLISAGGGYEQFF.

DNA of the CDR3: TGTGCCAGCAGGGGACAGGGGTCCTACGAGCAGTACTTC. Translating gives CASRGQGSYEQYF. V gene TRBV14 combines with J gene TRBJ2-7; TRBD1 aligns across 10 bases. The length of the CDR3 is 13 residues. V dropped 6 bases and J dropped 1; count of bases not matched to a gene: 0. The V gene's germline CDR1 is SGHDN and CDR2 FVKESK.

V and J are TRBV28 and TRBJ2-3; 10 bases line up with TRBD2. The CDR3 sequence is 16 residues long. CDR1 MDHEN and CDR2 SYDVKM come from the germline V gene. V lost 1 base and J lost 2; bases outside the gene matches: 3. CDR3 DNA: TGTGCCAGCAGTTTATCACTAGCGGGGACCACAGATACGCAGTATTTT. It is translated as CASSLSLAGTTDTQYF.

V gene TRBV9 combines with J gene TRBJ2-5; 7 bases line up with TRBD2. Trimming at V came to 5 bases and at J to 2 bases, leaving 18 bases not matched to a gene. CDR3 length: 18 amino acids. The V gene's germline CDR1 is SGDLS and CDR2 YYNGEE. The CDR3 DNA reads TGTGCCAGCAGTCGTCCCGCGACTAGCAGCCGGGGACAAGAGACCCAGTACTTC. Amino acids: CASSRPATSSRGQETQYF.

The chain's CDR3 is CASSFQIGDEQFF. CDR3 sequence (DNA): TGTGCCAGCAGCTTTCAGATTGGTGATGAGCAGTTCTTC. V and J are TRBV7-3 and TRBJ2-1, with D unclear. Trimming left V 3 bases short and J 8 bases short, with 11 bases between. CDR1 SGHTA and CDR2 FQGTGA come from the germline V gene. There are 13 residues in the CDR3.

The CDR3 loop is CASQSGALPGELFF. Written as DNA, the CDR3 is TGTGCCAGTCAAAGCGGGGCCCTCCCCGGGGAGCTGTTTTTT. The J gene is TRBJ2-2, the V gene TRBV2, with 7 nucleotides matching TRBD2. The CDR3 loop spans 14 amino acids. CDR1 SNHLY and CDR2 FYNNEI come from the germline V gene. The ends lost 9 bases at V and 6 bases at J; junction bases unmatched: 10.

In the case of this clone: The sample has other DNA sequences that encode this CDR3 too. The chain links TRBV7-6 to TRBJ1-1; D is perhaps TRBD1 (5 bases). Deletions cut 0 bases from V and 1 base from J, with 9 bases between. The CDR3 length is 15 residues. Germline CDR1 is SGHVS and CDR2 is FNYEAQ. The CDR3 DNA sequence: TGTGCCAGCAGCTTAGCCCTCGGGGGGAACACTGAAGCTTTCTTT. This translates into CASSLALGGNTEAFF.

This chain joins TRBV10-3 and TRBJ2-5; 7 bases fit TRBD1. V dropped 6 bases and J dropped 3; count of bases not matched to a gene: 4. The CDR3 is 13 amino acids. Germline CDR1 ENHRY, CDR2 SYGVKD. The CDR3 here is CAIRAGTEETQYF. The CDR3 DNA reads TGTGCCATCAGAGCCGGGACAGAAGAGACCCAGTACTTC.

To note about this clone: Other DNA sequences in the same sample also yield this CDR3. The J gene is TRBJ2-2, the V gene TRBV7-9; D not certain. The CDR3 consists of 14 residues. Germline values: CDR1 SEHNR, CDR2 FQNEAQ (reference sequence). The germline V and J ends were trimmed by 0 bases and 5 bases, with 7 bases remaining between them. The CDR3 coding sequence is TGTGCCAGCAGCTTAGCCCCCGGGACCGGGGAGCTGTTTTTT. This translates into CASSLAPGTGELFF.